The TCR beta chain under discussion was sequenced for a study of PD-1 blockade in classical Hodgkin lymphoma. Looking at the study overall: Nivolumab 3 mg/kg was given intravenously every 2 weeks.

Germline trimming cut 5 bases from V and 4 bases from J; bases unmatched to any gene: 6. The CDR3 loop spans 15 amino acids. Germline V gene lookup returns CDR1 MNHEY and CDR2 SMNVEV (reference sequence). All patients experienced relapse after autologous stem cell transplantation, and brentuximab vedotin exposure was variable. Method: immunoSEQ multiplex PCR; TCRdb's copy keeps in-frame clones and lacks some. Counted here are 25,000 to 35,000 clones, around four fifths occurring once; the ten biggest clones make up about 20%. This receptor was identified in a human donor with classical Hodgkin lymphoma. The sample consisted of peripheral blood mononuclear cells (PBMCs), taken before the second cycle of nivolumab. The chain combines TRBV27 with TRBJ2-7; 12 nucleotides match TRBD1. CDR3 nucleotide sequence: TGTGCCAGCAGTATGGGGACAGGGGGCACTTACGAGCAGTACTTC. This codes for CASSMGTGGTYEQYF.